The clone carrying this T cell receptor beta chain was observed at least ten times. The antigen is undetermined. The data are from a study of T cells in Graves' hyperthyroidism and ophthalmopathy. Study results and caveats: Within blood appeared most thyroid clonotypes that had expanded above 0.001.

It was considered stable Graves' hyperthyroidism when ophthalmopathy did not progress within 18 months. Uncontrolled infection, other autoimmune disease, pregnancy and lactation each barred patients from inclusion. Approximately 10 ml of fresh peripheral blood supplied the PBMCs. It was RNA transcripts that yielded the amplified TCR beta CDR3 regions. When the TCR CDR3 underwent first-round RT-PCR, the HTBI primer set was used. TCRdb reprocessed the multiplex PCR reads via MiXCR and lists one record per CDR3 protein. The table has fewer than 850,000 distinct CDR3 sequences, 15% to 20% seen once; the top ten hold 15% to 18%. The sequenced sample was blood. This TCR was recovered from a man aged 45-60 years with Graves' hyperthyroidism.

The CDR3: CASSYDRIPHYEQYF. The CDR3 region has the DNA TGTGCCAGCAGTTACGACAGGATCCCCCACTACGAGCAGTACTTC. J is TRBJ2-7 and V is TRBV6-2 or TRBV6-3, with D perhaps TRBD1 (6 bases). Germline V gene sequence: CDR1 MNHEY, CDR2 SVGEGT. The CDR3 has 15 residues. The ends were cut back, 2 bases at V and 3 bases at J, with 14 bases in the middle.